This paragraph covers one T cell receptor (beta chain) sequence. The final CDR3 position lacks the conserved phenylalanine or tryptophan, pointing to a likely read error. Samples came from axillary lymph nodes draining the breast cancer. TCRdb re-derived calls from the multiplex PCR reads in MiXCR, one entry per CDR3 protein. The sample has about 200,000 distinct CDR3 sequences, around 35% seen once. This entry belongs to a study of breast tumors, draining lymph nodes, adjacent tissues. This CDR3 contains 11 residues. Trimming shortened V by 3 bases and J by 1 base, and 1 base separated the two germline ends. Germline values: CDR1 MNHNS, CDR2 SASEGT.

The source material was axillary lymph node tissue. The source is a female donor with breast cancer. Some clones in this sample may be carry-over from other donors' samples. The chain carries TRBV6-1 and TRBJ2-7; D not certain. CDR3 coding DNA: TGTGCCAGCAGTGAGTCCTACGAGCAGTACCTC. Its protein is CASSESYEQYL.